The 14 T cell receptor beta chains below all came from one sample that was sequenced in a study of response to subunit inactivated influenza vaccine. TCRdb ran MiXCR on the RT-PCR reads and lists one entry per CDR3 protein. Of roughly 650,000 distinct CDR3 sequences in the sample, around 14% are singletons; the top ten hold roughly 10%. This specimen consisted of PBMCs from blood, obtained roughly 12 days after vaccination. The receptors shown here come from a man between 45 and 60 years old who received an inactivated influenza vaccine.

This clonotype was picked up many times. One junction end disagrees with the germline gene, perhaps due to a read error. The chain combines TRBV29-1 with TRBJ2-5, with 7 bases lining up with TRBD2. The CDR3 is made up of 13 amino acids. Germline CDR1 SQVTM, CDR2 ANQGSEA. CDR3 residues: CSVEESGGGRQDF. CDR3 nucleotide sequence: TGCAGCGTTGAAGAGAGTGGGGGGGGACGGCAAGACTTC.

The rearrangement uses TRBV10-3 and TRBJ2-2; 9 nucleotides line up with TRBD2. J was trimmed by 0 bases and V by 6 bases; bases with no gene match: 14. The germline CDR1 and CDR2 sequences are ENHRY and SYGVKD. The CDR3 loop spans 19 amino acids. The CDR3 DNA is TGTGCCATCAGGGTCTCTAGCGGGGAACAAAACGCGAACACCGGGGAGCTGTTTTTT. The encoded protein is CAIRVSSGEQNANTGELFF.

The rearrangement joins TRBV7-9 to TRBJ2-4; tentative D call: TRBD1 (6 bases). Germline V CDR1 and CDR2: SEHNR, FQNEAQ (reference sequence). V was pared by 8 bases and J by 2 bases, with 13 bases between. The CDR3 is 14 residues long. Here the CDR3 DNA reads TGTGCCAGCGGCACAGGGCAGACCAAAAACATTCAGTACTTC. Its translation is CASGTGQTKNIQYF.

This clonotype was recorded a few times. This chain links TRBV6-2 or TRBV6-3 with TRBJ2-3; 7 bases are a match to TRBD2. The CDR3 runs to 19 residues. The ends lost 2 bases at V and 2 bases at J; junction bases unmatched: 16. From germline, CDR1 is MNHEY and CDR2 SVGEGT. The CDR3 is CASSYHGGRETSSTDTQYF. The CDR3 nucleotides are TGTGCCAGCAGTTACCACGGAGGGAGGGAAACCTCCTCCACAGATACGCAGTATTTT.

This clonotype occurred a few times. Here the CDR3 reads CASKGRLLTDTQYF. The CDR3 nucleotides are TGTGCCAGCAAGGGTCGGCTTCTCACAGATACGCAGTATTTT. The chain uses TRBV6-1 and TRBJ2-3; D remains ambiguous. Germline assignment: CDR1 MNHNS and CDR2 SASEGT. The CDR3 contains 14 residues. V was shortened by 7 bases and J by 2 bases, with 13 bases between the two germline ends.

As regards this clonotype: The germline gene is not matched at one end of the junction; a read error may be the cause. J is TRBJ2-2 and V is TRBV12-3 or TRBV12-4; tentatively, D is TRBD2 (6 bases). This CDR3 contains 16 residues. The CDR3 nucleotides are TGTGCCAGCGTCAGAGCGGGTTTCGCGAACAACGGGGAGCTGTTTTTT. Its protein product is CASVRAGFANNGELFF.

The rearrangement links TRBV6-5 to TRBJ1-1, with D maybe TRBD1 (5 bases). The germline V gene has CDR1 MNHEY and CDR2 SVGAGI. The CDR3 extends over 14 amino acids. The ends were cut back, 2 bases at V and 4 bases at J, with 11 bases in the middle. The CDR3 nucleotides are TGTGCCAGCAGTTACACGGGGGTGGGCACTGAAGCTTTCTTT. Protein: CASSYTGVGTEAFF.

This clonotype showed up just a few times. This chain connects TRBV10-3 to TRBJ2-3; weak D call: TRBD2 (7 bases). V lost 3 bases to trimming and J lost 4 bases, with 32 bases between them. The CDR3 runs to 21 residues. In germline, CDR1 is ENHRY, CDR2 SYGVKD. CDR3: CAISDVGGGKSPPRLPDTQYF. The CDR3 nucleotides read TGTGCCATCAGTGATGTGGGGGGGGGCAAGAGCCCGCCAAGACTGCCAGATACGCAGTATTTT.

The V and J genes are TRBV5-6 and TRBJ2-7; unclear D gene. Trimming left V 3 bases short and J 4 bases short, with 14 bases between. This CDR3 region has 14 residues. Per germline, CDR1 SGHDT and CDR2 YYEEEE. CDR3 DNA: TGTGCCAGCAGCTCGAGGTTTTTTCTATACGAGCAGTACTTC. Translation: CASSSRFFLYEQYF.

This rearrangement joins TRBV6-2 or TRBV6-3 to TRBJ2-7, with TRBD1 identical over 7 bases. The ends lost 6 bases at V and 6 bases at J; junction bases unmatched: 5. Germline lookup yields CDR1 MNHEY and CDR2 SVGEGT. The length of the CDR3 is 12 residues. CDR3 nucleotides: TGTGCCAGCAGCAGGGGACAGCGCGAGCAGTACTTC. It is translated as CASSRGQREQYF.

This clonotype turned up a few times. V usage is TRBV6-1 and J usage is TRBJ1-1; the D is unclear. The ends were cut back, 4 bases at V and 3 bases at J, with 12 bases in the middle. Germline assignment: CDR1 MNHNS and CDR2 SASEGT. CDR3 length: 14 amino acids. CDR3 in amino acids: CASSGRKRDTEAFF. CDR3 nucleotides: TGTGCCAGCAGTGGACGGAAGAGGGACACTGAAGCTTTCTTT.

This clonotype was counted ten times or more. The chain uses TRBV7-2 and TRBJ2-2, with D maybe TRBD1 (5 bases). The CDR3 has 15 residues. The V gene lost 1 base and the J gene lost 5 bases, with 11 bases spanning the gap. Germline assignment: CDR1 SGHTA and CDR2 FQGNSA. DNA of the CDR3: TGTGCCAGCAGCTTAGTGGGGCCGGCAACCGGGGAGCTGTTTTTT. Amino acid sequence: CASSLVGPATGELFF. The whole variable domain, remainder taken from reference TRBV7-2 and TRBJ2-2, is GAGVSQSPSNKVTEKGKDVELRCDPISGHTALYWYRQSLGQGLEFLIYFQGNSAPDKSGLPSDRFSAERTGGSVSTLTIQRTQQEDSAVYLCASSLVGPATGELFFGEGSRLTVL.

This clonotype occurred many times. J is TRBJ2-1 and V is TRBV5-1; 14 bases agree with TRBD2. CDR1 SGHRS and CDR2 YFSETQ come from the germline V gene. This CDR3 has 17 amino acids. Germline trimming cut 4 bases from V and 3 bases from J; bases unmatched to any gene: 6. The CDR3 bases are TGCGCCAGCAGCCTGACTAGCGGGAGGGAGTTCTACAATGAGCAGTTCTTC. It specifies CASSLTSGREFYNEQFF.

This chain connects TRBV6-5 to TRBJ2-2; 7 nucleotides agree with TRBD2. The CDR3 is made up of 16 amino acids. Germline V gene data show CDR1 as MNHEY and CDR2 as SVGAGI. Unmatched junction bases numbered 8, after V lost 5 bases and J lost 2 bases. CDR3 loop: CASSTRRTRNTGELFF. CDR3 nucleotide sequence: TGTGCCAGCAGTACTCGAAGGACTAGAAACACCGGGGAGCTGTTTTTT.